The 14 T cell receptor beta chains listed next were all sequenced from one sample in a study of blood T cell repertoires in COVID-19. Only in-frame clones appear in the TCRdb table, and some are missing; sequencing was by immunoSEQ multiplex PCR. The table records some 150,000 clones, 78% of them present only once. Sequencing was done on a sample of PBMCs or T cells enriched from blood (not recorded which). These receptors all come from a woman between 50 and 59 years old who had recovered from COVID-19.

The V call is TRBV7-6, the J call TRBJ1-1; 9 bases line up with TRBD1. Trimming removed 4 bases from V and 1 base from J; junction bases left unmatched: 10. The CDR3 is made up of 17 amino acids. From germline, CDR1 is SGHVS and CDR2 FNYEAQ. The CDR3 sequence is CASSWDRATAGNTEAFF. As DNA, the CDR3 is TGTGCCAGCAGCTGGGACAGGGCAACCGCAGGGAACACTGAAGCTTTCTTT.

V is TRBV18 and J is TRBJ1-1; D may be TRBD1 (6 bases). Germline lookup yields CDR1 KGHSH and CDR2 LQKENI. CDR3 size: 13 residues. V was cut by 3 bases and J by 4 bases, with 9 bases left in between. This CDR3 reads CASSPRGSTEAFF. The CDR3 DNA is TGTGCCAGCTCACCTAGGGGGAGCACTGAAGCTTTCTTT.

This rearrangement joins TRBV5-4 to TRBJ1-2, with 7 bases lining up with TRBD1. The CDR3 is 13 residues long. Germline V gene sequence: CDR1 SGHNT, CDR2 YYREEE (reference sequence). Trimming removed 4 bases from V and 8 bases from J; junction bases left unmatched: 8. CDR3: CASSTGTANGYTF. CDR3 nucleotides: TGTGCCAGCAGCACTGGGACAGCTAACGGCTACACCTTC.

CDR3 in amino acids: CASSDRGSSYNSPLHF. CDR3 coding DNA: TGTGCCAGCAGCGACAGAGGTAGCTCCTATAATTCACCCCTCCACTTT. The chain recombines TRBV3-1 (or the pseudogene TRBV3-2) with TRBJ1-6, with a weak D call TRBD1 (5 bases). From germline, CDR1 is LGHDT and CDR2 YNNKEL (reference sequence). The V end lost 5 bases, the J end lost 0 bases, and 11 bases lay between the germline ends. The CDR3 sequence is 16 residues long.

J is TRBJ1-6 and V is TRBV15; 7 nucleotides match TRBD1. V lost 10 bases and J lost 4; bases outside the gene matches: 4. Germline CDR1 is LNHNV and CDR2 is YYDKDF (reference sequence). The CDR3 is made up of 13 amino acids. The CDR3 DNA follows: TGTGCCAGCCGGGACAGTTATAATTCACCCCTCCACTTT. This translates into CASRDSYNSPLHF.

The CDR3 DNA reads TGTGCCAGCAGCTTTTGGGCGAACCCCAATTCACCCCTCCACTTT. This codes for CASSFWANPNSPLHF. This chain connects TRBV5-4 to TRBJ1-6; unclear D gene. Per the germline V gene, CDR1 is SGHNT and CDR2 is YYREEE (reference sequence). CDR3 size: 15 residues. The ends were cut back, 2 bases at V and 7 bases at J, with 13 bases in the middle.

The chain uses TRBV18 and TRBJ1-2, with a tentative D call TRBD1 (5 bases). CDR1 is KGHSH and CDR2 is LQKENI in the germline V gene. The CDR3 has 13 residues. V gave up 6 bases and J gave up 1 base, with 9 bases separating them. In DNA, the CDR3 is TGTGCCAGCTCCGAGACAGTTAACTATGGCTACACCTTC. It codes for CASSETVNYGYTF. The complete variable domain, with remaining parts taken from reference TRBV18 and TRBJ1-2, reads NAGVMQNPRHLVRRRGQEARLRCSPMKGHSHVYWYRQLPEEGLKFMVYLQKENIIDESGMPKERFSAEFPKEGPSILRIQQVVRGDSAAYFCASSETVNYGYTFGSGTRLTVV.

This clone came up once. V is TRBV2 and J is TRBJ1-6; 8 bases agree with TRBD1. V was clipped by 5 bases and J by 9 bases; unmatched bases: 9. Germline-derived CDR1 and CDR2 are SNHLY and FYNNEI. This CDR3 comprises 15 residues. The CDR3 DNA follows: TGTGCCAGCAGTCAAGGACAGGGAGGACGTTCACCCCTCCACTTT. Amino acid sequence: CASSQGQGGRSPLHF.

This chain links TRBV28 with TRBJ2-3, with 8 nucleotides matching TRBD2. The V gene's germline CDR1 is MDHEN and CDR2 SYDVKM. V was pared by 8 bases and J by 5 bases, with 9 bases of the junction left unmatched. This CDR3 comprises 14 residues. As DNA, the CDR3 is TGTGCCAGCCAGAGTGGCGGGGGGAAAGATACGCAGTATTTT. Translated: CASQSGGGKDTQYF.

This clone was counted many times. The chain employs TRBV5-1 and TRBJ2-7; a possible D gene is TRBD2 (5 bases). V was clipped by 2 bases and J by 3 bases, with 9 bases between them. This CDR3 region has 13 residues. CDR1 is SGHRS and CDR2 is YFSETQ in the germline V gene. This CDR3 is CASSFDGNYEQYF. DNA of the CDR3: TGCGCCAGCAGCTTCGACGGGAACTACGAGCAGTACTTC.

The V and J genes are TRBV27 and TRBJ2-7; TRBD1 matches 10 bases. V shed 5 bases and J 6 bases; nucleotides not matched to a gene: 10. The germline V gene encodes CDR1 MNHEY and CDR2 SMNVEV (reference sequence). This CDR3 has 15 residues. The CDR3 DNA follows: TGTGCCAGCAGTACACAGGGACAGGGGTTCGGCGAGCAGTACTTC. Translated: CASSTQGQGFGEQYF.

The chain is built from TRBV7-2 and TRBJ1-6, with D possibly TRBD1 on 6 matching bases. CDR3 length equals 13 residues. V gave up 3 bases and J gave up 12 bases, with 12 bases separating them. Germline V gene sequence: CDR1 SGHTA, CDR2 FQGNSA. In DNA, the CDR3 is TGTGCCAGCAGCTTGAGGGAGGGGGGACCCCTCCACTTT. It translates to CASSLREGGPLHF.

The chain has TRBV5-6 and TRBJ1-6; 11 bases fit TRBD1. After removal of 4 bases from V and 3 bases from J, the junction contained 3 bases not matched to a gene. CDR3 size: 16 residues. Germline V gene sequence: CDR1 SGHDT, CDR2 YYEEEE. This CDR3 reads CASSRTGGDYNSPLHF. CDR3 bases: TGTGCCAGCAGCAGGACAGGGGGCGACTATAATTCACCCCTCCACTTT.

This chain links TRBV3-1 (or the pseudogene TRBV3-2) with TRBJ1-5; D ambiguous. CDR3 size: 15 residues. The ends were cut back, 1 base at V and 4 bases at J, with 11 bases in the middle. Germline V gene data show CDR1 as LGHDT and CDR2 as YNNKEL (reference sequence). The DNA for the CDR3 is TGTGCCAGCAGCCAAGGGGCCCCGGGGAATCAGCCCCAGCATTTT. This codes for CASSQGAPGNQPQHF.